Sequencing of this T cell receptor beta chain was carried out in a study of T cells in Graves' hyperthyroidism and ophthalmopathy. General observations from the study: Prediction of ophthalmopathy progression came a median roughly 6.7 months pre-onset.

Lactation, pregnancy, other autoimmune disease or uncontrolled infection led to exclusion of patients. In making diagnoses, clinical symptoms, serum thyroxine and TRAb, thyroid ultrasound and orbital computed tomography were all used. This clonotype appeared a single time. The antigen is not known. This CDR3 is 14 amino acids long. Germline V gives CDR1 DFQATT, CDR2 SNEGSKA (reference sequence). V was trimmed by 3 bases and J by 2 bases, leaving 11 bases between them. RNA transcripts yielded amplified TCR beta CDR3 regions. In the first-round RT-PCR of the TCR CDR3, the HTBI primer set was used. TCRdb passed the multiplex PCR reads through MiXCR, listing each CDR3 protein once. The sample yields more than 500,000 distinct CDR3 sequences, just over 45% seen once.

The sequence was obtained from an adult woman with Graves' disease, either hyperthyroidism or ophthalmopathy (not recorded which). The V call is TRBV20-1, the J call TRBJ1-5; no firm D call. Material: peripheral blood or thyroid tissue (not recorded which). This chain's CDR3 is CSARAPKGNQPQHF. The CDR3, as DNA: TGCAGTGCTAGGGCACCTAAAGGCAATCAGCCCCAGCATTTT.